This TCR beta chain originates from a study of identical twins. Study findings and constraints: Partly confounded zero-insertion analyses could result from invariant MAIT and iNKT cells. Donors were not followed over many years; analysis was cross-sectional. Twin sharing of out-of-frame TCR alpha was underestimated by models in monozygotic pairs.

This clonotype was detected many times. As yet, its antigen is unknown. A universal primer binding site was introduced by template switching. The final cDNA contained unique molecular identifiers. Using its own MiXCR run on the 5' RACE reads, TCRdb lists one record per CDR3 protein. Among 240,000 or so distinct CDR3 sequences listed, 10% were seen once. The CDR3 runs to 19 residues. The junction had 13 bases not matched to a gene; V was cut back by 2 bases and J by 0 bases. CDR1 is LGHNA and CDR2 is YNFKEQ in the germline V gene. The chain couples TRBV4-2 to TRBJ1-2; 9 bases map to TRBD1. The specimen was memory T cells sorted from blood. The TCR was taken from a man aged 50 or older in good health. The CDR3 sequence is CASSQSVRDRVKSNYGYTF. The CDR3 DNA is TGTGCCAGCAGCCAATCTGTTCGGGACAGGGTGAAGTCTAACTATGGCTACACCTTC.